This entry is about one TCR beta chain. Its antigen remains unidentified. Since a much larger clone is just one base distant, this may be a read error. The sample is drawn from a study of CD8 T cells in ankylosing spondylitis. Broader study findings: Several highly homologous variants made up a TCR beta motif, and this motif appeared characteristic of ankylosing spondylitis blood. Reportedly, disease-linked clones are significantly enriched in ankylosing spondylitis patients' matched synovial fluid.

This CDR3 has 15 amino acids. Trimming shortened V by 3 bases and J by 2 bases, and 11 bases separated the two germline ends. The authors made TCR beta libraries by quantitative 5'-RACE with molecular barcodes. TCRdb itself ran the 5' RACE reads through MiXCR, one entry per CDR3 protein. The table has around 770,000 distinct CDR3 sequences, about 12% seen once. This receptor was taken from a male donor with ankylosing spondylitis. Sequences were obtained from blood, either unsorted or a sorted T cell fraction (not recorded which). This chain connects TRBV12-3 or TRBV12-4 to TRBJ1-5; possibly TRBD1 for D (5 bases). The CDR3 here is CASSLGVRGNQPQHF. The CDR3 DNA is TGTGCCAGCAGTTTGGGGGTGCGGGGCAATCAGCCCCAGCATTTT.